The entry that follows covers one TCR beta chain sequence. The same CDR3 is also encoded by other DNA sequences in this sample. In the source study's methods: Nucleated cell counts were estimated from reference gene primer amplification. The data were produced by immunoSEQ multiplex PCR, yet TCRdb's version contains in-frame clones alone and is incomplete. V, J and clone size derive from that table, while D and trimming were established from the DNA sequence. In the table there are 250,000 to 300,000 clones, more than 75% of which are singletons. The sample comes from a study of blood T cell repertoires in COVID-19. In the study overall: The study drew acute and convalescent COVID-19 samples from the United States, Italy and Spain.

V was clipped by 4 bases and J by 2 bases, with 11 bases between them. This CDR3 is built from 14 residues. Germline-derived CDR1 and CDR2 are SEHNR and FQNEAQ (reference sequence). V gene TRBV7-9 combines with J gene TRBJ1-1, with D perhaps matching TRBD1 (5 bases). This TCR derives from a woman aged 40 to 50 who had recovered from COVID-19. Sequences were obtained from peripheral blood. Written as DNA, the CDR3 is TGTGCCAGCAGCTCCGGCCAGGGAAACACTGAAGCTTTCTTT. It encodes CASSSGQGNTEAFF.